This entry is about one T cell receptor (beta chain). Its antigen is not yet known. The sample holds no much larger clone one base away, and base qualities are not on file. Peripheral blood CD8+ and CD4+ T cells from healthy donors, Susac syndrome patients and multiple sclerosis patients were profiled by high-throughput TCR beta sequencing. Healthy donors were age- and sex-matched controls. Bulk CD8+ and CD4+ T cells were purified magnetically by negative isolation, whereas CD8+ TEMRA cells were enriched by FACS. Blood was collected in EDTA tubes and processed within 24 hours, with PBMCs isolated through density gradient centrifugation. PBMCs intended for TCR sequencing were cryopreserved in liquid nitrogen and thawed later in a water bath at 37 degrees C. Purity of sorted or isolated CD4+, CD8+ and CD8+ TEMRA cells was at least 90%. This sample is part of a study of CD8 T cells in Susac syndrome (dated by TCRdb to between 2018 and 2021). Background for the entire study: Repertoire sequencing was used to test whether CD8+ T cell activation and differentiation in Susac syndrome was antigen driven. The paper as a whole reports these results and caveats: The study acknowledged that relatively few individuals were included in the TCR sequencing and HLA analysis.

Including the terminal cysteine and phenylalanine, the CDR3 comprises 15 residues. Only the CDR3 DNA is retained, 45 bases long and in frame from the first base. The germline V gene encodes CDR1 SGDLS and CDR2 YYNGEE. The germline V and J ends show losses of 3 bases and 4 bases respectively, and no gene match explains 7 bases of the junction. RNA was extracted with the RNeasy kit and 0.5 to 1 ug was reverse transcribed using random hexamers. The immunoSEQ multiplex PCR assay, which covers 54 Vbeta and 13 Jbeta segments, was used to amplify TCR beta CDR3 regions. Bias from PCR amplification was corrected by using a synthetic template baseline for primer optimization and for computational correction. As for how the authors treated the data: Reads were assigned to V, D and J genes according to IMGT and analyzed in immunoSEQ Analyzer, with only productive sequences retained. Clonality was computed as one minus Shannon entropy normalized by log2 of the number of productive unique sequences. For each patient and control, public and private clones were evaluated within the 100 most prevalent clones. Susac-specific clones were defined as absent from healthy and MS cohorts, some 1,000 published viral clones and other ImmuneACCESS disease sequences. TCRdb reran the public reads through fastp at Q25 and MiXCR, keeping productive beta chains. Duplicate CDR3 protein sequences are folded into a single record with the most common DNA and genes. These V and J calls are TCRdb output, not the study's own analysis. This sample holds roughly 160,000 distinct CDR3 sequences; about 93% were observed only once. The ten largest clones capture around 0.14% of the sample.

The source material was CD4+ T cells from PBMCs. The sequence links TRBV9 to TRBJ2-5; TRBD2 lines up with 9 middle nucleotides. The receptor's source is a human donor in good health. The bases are TGTGCCAGCAGCGGAGCGGGGGGACTTTCAGAGACCCAGTACTTC. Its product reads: CASSGAGGLSETQYF.